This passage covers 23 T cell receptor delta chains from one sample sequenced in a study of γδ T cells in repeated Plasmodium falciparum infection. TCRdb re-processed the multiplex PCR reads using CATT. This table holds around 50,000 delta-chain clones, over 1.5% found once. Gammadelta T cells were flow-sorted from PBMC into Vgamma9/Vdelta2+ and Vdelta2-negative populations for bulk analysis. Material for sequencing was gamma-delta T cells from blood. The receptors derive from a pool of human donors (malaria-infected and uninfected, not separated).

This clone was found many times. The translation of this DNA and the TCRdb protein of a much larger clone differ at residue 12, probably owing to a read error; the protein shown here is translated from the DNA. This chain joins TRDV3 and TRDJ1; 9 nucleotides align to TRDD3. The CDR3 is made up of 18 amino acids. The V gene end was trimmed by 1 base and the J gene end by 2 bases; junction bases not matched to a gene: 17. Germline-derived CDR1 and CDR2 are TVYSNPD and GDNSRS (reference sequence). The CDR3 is CAFNRGRWGIKETDKLIF. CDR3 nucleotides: TGTGCCTTTAACAGGGGTCGTTGGGGGATAAAGGAAACCGATAAACTCATCTTT.

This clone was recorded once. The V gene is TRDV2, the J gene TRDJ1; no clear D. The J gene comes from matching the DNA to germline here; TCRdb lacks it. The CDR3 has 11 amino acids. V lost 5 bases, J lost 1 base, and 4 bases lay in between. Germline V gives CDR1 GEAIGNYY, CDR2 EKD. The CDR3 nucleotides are TGTGCCTGTGGGACCACCGATAAACTCATCTTT. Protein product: CACGTTDKLIF.

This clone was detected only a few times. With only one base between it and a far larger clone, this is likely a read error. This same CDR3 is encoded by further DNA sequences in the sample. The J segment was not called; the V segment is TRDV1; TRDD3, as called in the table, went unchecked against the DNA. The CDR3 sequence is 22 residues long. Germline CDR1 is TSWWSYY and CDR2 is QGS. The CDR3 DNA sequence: TGTGCTCTTGGGGAACTAGTCTTATCCTACGCCTTGGGGGGCGCAAACACCGATAAGCTCATCTTT. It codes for CALGELVLSYALGGANTDKLIF.

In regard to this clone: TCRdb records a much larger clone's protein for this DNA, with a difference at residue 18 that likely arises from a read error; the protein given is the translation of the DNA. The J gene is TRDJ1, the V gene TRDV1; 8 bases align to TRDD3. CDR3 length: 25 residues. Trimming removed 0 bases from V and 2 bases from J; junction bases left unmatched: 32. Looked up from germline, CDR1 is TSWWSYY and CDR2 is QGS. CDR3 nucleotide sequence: TGTGCTCTTGGGGAACTAGTAGGGATGTACCGACACGCCCCAGTACTGGGGGGTACTACCGATAAACTCATCTTT. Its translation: CALGELVGMYRHAPVLGGTTDKLIF.

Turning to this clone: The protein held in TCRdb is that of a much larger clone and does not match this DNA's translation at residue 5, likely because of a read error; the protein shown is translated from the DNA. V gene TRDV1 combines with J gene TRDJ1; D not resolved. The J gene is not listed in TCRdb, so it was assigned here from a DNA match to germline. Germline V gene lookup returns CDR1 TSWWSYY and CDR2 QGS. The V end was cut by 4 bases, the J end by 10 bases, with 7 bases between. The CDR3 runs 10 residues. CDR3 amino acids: CALGGLRLIF. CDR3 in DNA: TGTGCTCTTGGGGGACTAAGACTCATCTTT.

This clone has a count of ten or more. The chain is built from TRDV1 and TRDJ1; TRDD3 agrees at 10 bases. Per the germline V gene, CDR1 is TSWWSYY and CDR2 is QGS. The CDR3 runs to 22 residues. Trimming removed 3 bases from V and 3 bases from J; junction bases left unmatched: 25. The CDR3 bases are TGTGCTCTTGGGGACTTGTGGCCTTCCTCAACTTATACTGGGGGATTCGCCGATAAACTCATCTTT. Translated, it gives CALGDLWPSSTYTGGFADKLIF.

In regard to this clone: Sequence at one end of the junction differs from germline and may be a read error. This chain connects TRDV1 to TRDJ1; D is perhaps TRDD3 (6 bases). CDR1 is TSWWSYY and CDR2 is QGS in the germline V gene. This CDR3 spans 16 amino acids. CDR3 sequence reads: CAFGEIRGEVTDKLIF. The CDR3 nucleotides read TGTGCTTTTGGGGAGATACGAGGGGAAGTCACCGATAAACTCATCTTC.

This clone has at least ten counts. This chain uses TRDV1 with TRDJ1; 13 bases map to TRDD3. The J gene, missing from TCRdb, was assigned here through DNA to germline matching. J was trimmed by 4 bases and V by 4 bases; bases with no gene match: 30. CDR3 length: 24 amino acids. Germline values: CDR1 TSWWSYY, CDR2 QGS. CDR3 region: CALGAAPSPLLRTGGYAFLDKLIF. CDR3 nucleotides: TGTGCTCTTGGGGCGGCCCCTTCCCCTCTGCTCCGTACTGGGGGATACGCCTTCCTCGATAAACTCATCTTT.

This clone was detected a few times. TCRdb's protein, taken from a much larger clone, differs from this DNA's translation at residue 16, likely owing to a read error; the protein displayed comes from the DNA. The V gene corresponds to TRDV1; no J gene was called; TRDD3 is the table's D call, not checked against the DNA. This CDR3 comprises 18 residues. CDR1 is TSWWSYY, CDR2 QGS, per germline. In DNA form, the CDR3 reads TGTGCTCTTGGGACCCACCTGGGGGATAAGTATAACACCGATAAACCCATCTTT. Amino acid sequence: CALGTHLGDKYNTDKPIF.

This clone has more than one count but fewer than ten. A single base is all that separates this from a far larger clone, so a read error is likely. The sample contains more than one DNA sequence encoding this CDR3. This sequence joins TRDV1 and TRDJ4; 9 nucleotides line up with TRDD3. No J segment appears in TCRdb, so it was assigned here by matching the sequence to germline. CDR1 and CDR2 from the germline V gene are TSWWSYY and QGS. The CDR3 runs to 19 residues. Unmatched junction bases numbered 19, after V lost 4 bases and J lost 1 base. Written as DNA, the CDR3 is TGTGCTCTTGGGGTGAGCTTCCCACCACGTACTGGGGGAGACAGACCCCTGATCTTT. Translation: CALGVSFPPRTGGDRPLIF.

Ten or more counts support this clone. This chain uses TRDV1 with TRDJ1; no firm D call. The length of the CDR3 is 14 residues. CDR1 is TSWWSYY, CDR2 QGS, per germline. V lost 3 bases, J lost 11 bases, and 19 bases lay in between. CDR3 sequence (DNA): TGTGCTCTTGGGGATGAAACTACTCGGTGGCGGCTCATCTTT. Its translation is CALGDETTRWRLIF.

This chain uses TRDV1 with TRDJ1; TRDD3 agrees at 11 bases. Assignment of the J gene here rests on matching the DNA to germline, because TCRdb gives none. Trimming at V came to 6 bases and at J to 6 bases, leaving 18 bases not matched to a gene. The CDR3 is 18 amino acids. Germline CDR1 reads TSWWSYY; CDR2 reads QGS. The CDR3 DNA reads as TGTGCTCTTGGTCACAGCTTCCTACTTTTACTGGGGGATAATAAACTCATCTTT. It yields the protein CALGHSFLLLLGDNKLIF.

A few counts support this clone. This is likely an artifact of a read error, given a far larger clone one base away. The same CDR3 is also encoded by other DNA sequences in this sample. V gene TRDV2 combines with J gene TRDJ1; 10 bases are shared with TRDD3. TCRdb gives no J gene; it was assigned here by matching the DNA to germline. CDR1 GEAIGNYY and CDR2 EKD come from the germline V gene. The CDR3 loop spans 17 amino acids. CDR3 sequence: CACDILGDTSSTDKLIF. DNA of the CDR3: TGTGCTTGTGACATCTTGGGGGATACTTCTTCCACCGATAAACTCATCTTT.

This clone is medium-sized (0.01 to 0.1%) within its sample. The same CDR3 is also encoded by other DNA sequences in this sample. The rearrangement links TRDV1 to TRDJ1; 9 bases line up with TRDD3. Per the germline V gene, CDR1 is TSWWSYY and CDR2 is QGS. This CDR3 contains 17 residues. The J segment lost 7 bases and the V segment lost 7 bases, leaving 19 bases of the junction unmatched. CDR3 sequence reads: CALVPSLGDEELSKLIF. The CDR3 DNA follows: TGTGCTCTTGTTCCCAGCCTGGGGGATGAGGAGCTCTCTAAACTCATCTTT.

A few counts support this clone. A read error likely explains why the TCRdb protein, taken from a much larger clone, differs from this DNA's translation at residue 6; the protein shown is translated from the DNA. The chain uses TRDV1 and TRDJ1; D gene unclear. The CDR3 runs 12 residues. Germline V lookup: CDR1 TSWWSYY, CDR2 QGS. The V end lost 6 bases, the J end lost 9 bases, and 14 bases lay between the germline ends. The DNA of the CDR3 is TGTGCTCTTGGTCGGGAGCTAGGAGAACTCATCTTT. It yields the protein CALGRELGELIF.

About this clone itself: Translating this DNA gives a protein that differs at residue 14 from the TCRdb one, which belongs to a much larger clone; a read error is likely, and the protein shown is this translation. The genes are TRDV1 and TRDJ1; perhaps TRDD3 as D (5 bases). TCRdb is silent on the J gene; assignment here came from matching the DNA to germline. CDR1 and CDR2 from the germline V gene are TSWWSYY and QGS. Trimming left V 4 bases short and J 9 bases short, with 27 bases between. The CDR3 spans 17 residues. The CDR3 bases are TGTGCTCTTGGGGGACATTCCCCCGGTGTGGGTTGGGGTGAACTCATCTTT. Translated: CALGGHSPGVGWGELIF.

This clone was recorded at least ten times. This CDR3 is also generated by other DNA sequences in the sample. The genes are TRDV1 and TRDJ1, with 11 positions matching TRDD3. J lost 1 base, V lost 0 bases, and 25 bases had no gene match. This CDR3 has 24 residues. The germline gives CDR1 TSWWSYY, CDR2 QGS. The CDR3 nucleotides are TGTGCTCTTGGGGAACTAACCTACCCTGTGGCTACCGACTGGGGGATAACCTGCACCGATAAACTCATCTTT. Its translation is CALGELTYPVATDWGITCTDKLIF.

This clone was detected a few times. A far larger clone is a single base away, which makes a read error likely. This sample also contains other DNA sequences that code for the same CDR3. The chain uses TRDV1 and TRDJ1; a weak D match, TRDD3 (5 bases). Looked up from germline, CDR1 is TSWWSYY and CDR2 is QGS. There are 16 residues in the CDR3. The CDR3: CALGTVRDLATGKLIF. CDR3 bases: TGTGCTCTTGGGACGGTCCGGGATCTGGCCACAGGTAAACTCATCTTC.

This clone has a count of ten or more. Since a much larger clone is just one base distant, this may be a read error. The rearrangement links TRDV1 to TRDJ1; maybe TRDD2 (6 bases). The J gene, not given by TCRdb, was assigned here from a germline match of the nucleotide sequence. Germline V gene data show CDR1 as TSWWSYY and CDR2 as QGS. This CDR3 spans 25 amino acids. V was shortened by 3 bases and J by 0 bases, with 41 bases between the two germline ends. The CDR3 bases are TGTGCTCTTGGGGACCTACGGCCTTCCCGAACCTACTGGTGGTCTCCCCGCGTGAACACCGATAAACTCATCTTT. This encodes CALGDLRPSRTYWWSPRVNTDKLIF.

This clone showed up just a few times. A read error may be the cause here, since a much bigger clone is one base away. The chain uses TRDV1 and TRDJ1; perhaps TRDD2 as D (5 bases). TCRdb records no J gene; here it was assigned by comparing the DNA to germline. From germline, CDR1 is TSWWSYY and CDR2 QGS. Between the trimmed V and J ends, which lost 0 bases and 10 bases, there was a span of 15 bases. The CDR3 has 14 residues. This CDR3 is CALGELLPRPGLIF. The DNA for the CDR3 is TGTGCTCTTGGGGAACTACTTCCCCGTCCGGGACTCATCTTT.

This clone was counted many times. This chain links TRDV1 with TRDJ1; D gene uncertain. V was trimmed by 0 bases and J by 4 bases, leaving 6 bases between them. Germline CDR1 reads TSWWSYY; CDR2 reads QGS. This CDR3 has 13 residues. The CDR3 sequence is CALGELMGDKLIF. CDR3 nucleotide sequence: TGTGCTCTTGGGGAACTCATGGGCGATAAACTCATCTTT.

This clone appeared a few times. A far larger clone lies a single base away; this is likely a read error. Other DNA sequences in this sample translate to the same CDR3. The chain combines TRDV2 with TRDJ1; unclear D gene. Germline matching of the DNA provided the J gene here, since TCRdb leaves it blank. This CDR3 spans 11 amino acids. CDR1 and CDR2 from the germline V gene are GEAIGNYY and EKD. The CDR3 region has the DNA TGTGCCTGCGACAGACGGAACAAACTCATCTTT. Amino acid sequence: CACDRRNKLIF.

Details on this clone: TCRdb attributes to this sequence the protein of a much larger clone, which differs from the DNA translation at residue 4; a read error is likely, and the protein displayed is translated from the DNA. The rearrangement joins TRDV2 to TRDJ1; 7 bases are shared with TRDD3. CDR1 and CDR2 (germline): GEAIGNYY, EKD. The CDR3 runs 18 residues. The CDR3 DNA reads TGTGCCTGTAACACGCTGGGGGCTGAGAACTTGTACACCGATAAACTCATCTTT. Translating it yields CACNTLGAENLYTDKLIF.